This T cell receptor beta chain came from a study of Ad26.COV2.S vaccination and SARS-CoV-2 variants. Worth noting for this clone: As yet, its antigen is unknown.

Assay used: immunoSEQ multiplex PCR; TCRdb lists only in-frame clones, some missing. This sample has some 480,000 clones; around nine tenths occur once, and the top ten carry around 13%. Trimming removed 0 bases at V and 7 bases at J, with 13 bases between. The germline V gene has CDR1 SGHRS and CDR2 YFSETQ. CDR3 length equals 15 residues. Overall study results and limits: From the TCR breadth and depth analyses, total T cell responses may have been underestimated. Considerable breadth of spike-specific CD8+ and CD4+ T cell responses has reportedly been documented following vaccination.

Stated treatment: approximately 18 received Ad26.COV2.S at low or high dose, single or two shots; roughly 5 received placebo; per-sample allocation not given. It was on day 63 after the first vaccine or placebo injection that samples were taken. The individual, an adult aged 18-55 years, was a donor in Boston. Vaccination employed an Ad26 vector expressing the Wuhan-strain SARS-CoV-2 spike. Source: peripheral blood, taken in a trial of Ad26.COV2.S vaccine versus placebo. The chain links TRBV5-1 to TRBJ2-2; D unclear. The receptor was derived from a person aged 18-65 years who received the Ad26.COV2.S COVID-19 vaccine or a placebo. The CDR3 spells CASSLAVIPNGELFF. Here the CDR3 DNA reads TGCGCCAGCAGCTTGGCGGTGATTCCAAACGGGGAGCTGTTTTTT.